The 14 T cell receptor beta chains in this list originate from one sample, sequenced in a study of ipilimumab plus nivolumab after autologous stem cell transplantation. This table comes from immunoSEQ multiplex PCR, and its TCRdb copy is limited to in-frame clones, with some not included. The data show 10,000 to 15,000 clones, 65% to 75% seen once. The sample was PBMCs, taken in a trial of ipilimumab plus nivolumab as post-transplant consolidation. The receptor set was obtained from a male donor with multiple myeloma.

The rearrangement links TRBV5-1 to TRBJ2-7; D is unresolved. The CDR3 runs to 16 residues. Trimming took off 0 bases at V and 0 bases at J, with 13 bases between the two ends. The germline V gene encodes CDR1 SGHRS and CDR2 YFSETQ. CDR3 nucleotide sequence: TGCGCCAGCAGCTTGGATGGTCGGCCGGGCTCCTACGAGCAGTACTTC. Its translation: CASSLDGRPGSYEQYF.

V is TRBV29-1 and J is TRBJ2-5, with D possibly being TRBD2 (5 bases). The CDR3 spans 13 residues. Germline V gene sequence: CDR1 SQVTM, CDR2 ANQGSEA. Trimming pared 1 base from V and 4 bases from J, leaving 10 bases between. The CDR3 bases are TGCAGCGTTGAAGTAGGCGGAGGAGAGACCCAGTACTTC. Residues: CSVEVGGGETQYF.

The genes are TRBV7-9 and TRBJ2-1; 8 nucleotides match TRBD2. V trimming: 1 base; J trimming: 7 bases; junction bases outside the gene matches: 9. The CDR3 covers 16 residues. Looked up from germline, CDR1 is SEHNR and CDR2 is FQNEAQ (reference sequence). In nucleotides, the CDR3 is TGTGCCAGCAGCTTAGGGCGGGGGGCCATGTTGAATGAGCAGTTCTTC. This translates into CASSLGRGAMLNEQFF.

The chain carries TRBV7-9 and TRBJ2-3; 9 bases are a match to TRBD1. Trimming cost V 6 bases and J 0 bases; bases outside gene matches: 10. The CDR3 has 17 residues. Per germline, CDR1 SEHNR and CDR2 FQNEAQ (reference sequence). CDR3 in amino acids: CASSPGTGIASTDTQYF. CDR3 DNA sequence: TGTGCCAGCAGTCCCGGGACAGGGATTGCTAGCACAGATACGCAGTATTTT.

The V and J genes are TRBV19 and TRBJ2-2; 7 nucleotides line up with TRBD2. V lost 8 bases and J lost 5; bases outside the gene matches: 8. Germline loops: CDR1 LNHDA, CDR2 SQIVND (reference sequence). The CDR3 consists of 14 residues. The CDR3 sequence is CASFGAGRTGELFF. The CDR3 DNA follows: TGTGCCAGTTTCGGAGCGGGGCGGACCGGGGAGCTGTTTTTT.

The genes are TRBV10-3 and TRBJ2-5, with TRBD1 matching over 8 bases. The CDR3 covers 14 residues. The germline V gene has CDR1 ENHRY and CDR2 SYGVKD. V dropped 6 bases and J dropped 2; count of bases not matched to a gene: 5. The CDR3 coding sequence is TGTGCCATCAGCCCGACAGGGGTACAAGAGACCCAGTACTTC. Protein: CAISPTGVQETQYF.

By sample share, this clone is medium-sized. The V gene is TRBV6-1, the J gene TRBJ2-7, with TRBD2 matching 9 bases. In germline, CDR1 is MNHNS, CDR2 SASEGT. The CDR3 spans 14 residues. With 4 bases clipped from V and 3 bases from J, the junction kept 4 bases outside the gene matches. This CDR3 is CASSAAGGGYEQYF. CDR3 sequence (DNA): TGTGCCAGCAGTGCTGCGGGGGGGGGCTACGAGCAGTACTTC.

The rearrangement links TRBV6-5 to TRBJ1-5, with 7 bases matching TRBD1. Germline trimming cut 4 bases from V and 0 bases from J; bases unmatched to any gene: 6. CDR3 length equals 16 residues. CDR1 is MNHEY, CDR2 SVGAGI, per germline. The CDR3 DNA is TGTGCCAGCAGTTCGCCGGGACAGTATAGCAATCAGCCCCAGCATTTT. It is translated as CASSSPGQYSNQPQHF.

The CDR3 DNA is TGTGCCAGCAGCCGACAGGGCGGAGAAGTCGGGTATGGCTACACCTTC. Translated, it gives CASSRQGGEVGYGYTF. The chain carries TRBV11-2 and TRBJ1-2; 7 bases are a match to TRBD1. The CDR3 is 16 residues long. Losses at the gene ends were 5 bases for V and 5 bases for J; bases not matched to a gene: 14. The germline gives CDR1 SGHAT, CDR2 FQNNGV.

The J gene is TRBJ1-4, the V gene TRBV5-6, with D possibly being TRBD1 (6 bases). Germline loops: CDR1 SGHDT, CDR2 YYEEEE. CDR3 length: 16 residues. V was clipped by 1 base and J by 2 bases, with 12 bases between them. The CDR3 bases are TGTGCCAGCAGCTTGAGGTCAGGGGTCACTAATGAAAAACTGTTTTTT. Encoded protein: CASSLRSGVTNEKLFF.

The rearrangement links TRBV7-3 to TRBJ2-1; TRBD2 matches 12 bases. J lost 8 bases, V lost 3 bases, and 17 bases had no gene match. Germline-derived CDR1 and CDR2 are SGHTA and FQGTGA. The CDR3 spans 19 residues. The CDR3 is CASSFHFSLAGGPYDEQFF. The DNA of the CDR3 is TGTGCCAGCAGCTTCCACTTTAGCCTAGCGGGGGGGCCTTACGATGAGCAGTTCTTC.

CDR3 in DNA: TGTGCCAGCAGCTCGGGACTGCAAGAGACCCAGTACTTC. Its translation: CASSSGLQETQYF. The chain uses TRBV6-1 and TRBJ2-5; possibly TRBD2 for D (6 bases). CDR1 MNHNS and CDR2 SASEGT come from the germline V gene. The CDR3 is 13 amino acids. The V end lost 6 bases, the J end lost 2 bases, and 10 bases lay between the germline ends.

V gene TRBV13 combines with J gene TRBJ2-3; D uncertain. The length of the CDR3 is 15 residues. Germline V gene data show CDR1 as PRHDT and CDR2 as FYEKMQ (reference sequence). V shed 0 bases and J shed 2 bases, with 9 bases lying between them. The CDR3 spells CASSLGGRTTDTQYF. The CDR3 region has the DNA TGTGCCAGCAGCTTAGGAGGACGGACCACAGATACGCAGTATTTT.

This rearrangement joins TRBV9 to TRBJ2-5; D is possibly TRBD1 (5 bases). Between the trimmed V and J ends, which lost 3 bases and 1 base, there was a span of 16 bases. Germline assignment: CDR1 SGDLS and CDR2 YYNGEE. The CDR3 length is 16 residues. The CDR3: CASSATHEQVQETQYF. The CDR3 DNA follows: TGTGCCAGCAGCGCCACCCACGAACAGGTCCAAGAGACCCAGTACTTC.